The 5 T cell receptor beta chains listed next were all sequenced from one sample in a study of T cells after yellow fever vaccination. A single record per CDR3 protein comes from TCRdb applying MiXCR to the 5' RACE reads. The sample carries 300,000 to 350,000 distinct CDR3 sequences, approximately 8% recorded once. The material sequenced was PBMCs, taken approximately 47 days after the first yellow fever vaccination. These receptors came from a man aged 18-30 years who received the YFV17D yellow fever vaccine.

Only a few counts were recorded for this clonotype. This chain links TRBV20-1 with TRBJ2-5; 10 bases match TRBD2. The trim removed 4 bases at V and 6 bases at J, leaving 5 bases unmatched. The CDR3 is made up of 13 amino acids. Germline values: CDR1 DFQATT, CDR2 SNEGSKA (reference sequence). CDR3: CSAKSGGAQTQYF. The CDR3 coding sequence is TGCAGTGCTAAAAGCGGGGGGGCTCAGACCCAGTACTTC.

The chain couples TRBV10-3 to TRBJ2-5; a possible D gene is TRBD2 (5 bases). The V gene's germline CDR1 is ENHRY and CDR2 SYGVKD. The CDR3 runs to 15 residues. V was trimmed by 0 bases and J by 1 base, leaving 9 bases between them. DNA for the CDR3: TGTGCCATCAGTGAGTCGGGGAGAAGCCAAGAGACCCAGTACTTC. This gives the protein CAISESGRSQETQYF.

This clonotype was seen a few times. The chain recombines TRBV7-3 with TRBJ2-7, with D perhaps matching TRBD1 (6 bases). Germline V gene lookup returns CDR1 SGHTA and CDR2 FQGTGA. V shed 1 base and J shed 4 bases, with 17 bases lying between them. This CDR3 comprises 16 residues. DNA for the CDR3: TGTGCCAGCAGCTTAAACAGGGTGGACGGAATATACGAGCAGTACGTC. Its protein product is CASSLNRVDGIYEQYV.

This clonotype occurred many times. The chain is built from TRBV5-6 and TRBJ1-5; D uncertain. Germline assignment: CDR1 SGHDT and CDR2 YYEEEE. Trimming took 4 bases from V and 5 from J, leaving 10 bases between them. The CDR3 covers 13 residues. The DNA for the CDR3 is TGTGCCAGCAGCCCCCGGGGAGATCAGCCCCAGCATTTT. Amino acids: CASSPRGDQPQHF.

The rearrangement links TRBV9 to TRBJ2-6; D gene ambiguous. Germline V lookup: CDR1 SGDLS, CDR2 YYNGEE. V was cut by 3 bases and J by 0 bases, with 4 bases left in between. The CDR3 is made up of 14 amino acids. The DNA of the CDR3 is TGTGCCAGCAGCGCGGACTCTGGGGCCAACGTCCTGACTTTC. Protein sequence: CASSADSGANVLTF.